This TCR beta chain was captured in a study of T cells in Graves' hyperthyroidism and ophthalmopathy. The study, taken as a whole, reports: Ophthalmopathy could be told apart from stable hyperthyroidism with a 13 V-J model. Appearing also in blood were most of the thyroid clonotypes expanded above 0.001.

The CDR3 consists of 19 residues. The ends lost 4 bases at V and 4 bases at J; junction bases unmatched: 14. From germline, CDR1 is MNHEY and CDR2 SVGAGI. There were TCR beta CDR3 regions amplified from RNA transcripts. An initial round of RT-PCR targeting the TCR CDR3 relied on the HTBI primer set. From the multiplex PCR reads, TCRdb called clonotypes with MiXCR, one entry per CDR3 protein. Among about 840,000 distinct CDR3 sequences listed, around 38% were seen once. A note on this clonotype: Its antigen is unidentified.

Uncontrolled infection, other autoimmune disease, pregnancy or lactation excluded patients. The PBMCs were sourced from fresh peripheral blood (about 10 ml). This chain uses TRBV6-5 with TRBJ2-6; 9 nucleotides match TRBD1. Specimen: blood. This receptor was identified in a man younger than 35 with Graves' hyperthyroidism. The CDR3: CASSSPAGTGTGGANVLTF. The DNA of the CDR3 is TGTGCCAGCAGTTCGCCCGCCGGGACAGGGACTGGAGGGGCCAACGTCCTGACTTTC.